Presented here are 18 T cell receptor beta chains from one specimen sequenced in a study of T-cell memory formation after mild COVID-19. TCRdb re-called the 5' RACE reads through MiXCR, storing one row per CDR3 protein. The sample yields over 500,000 distinct CDR3 sequences, around 16% seen once. Sequenced input: PBMCs or a T cell subset sorted from them (not recorded which). The receptor set was obtained from an adult woman who had mild COVID-19 (a few samples of this study predate the infection). Cell type and time point are not known.

V is TRBV7-2 and J is TRBJ2-7; 10 bases line up with TRBD2. Germline V gene lookup returns CDR1 SGHTA and CDR2 FQGNSA. The CDR3 sequence is 15 residues long. V trimming: 4 bases; J trimming: 6 bases; junction bases outside the gene matches: 9. The CDR3 coding sequence is TGTGCCAGCAGCTCACCCCCTAGCGGGAGTCGCGAGCAGTACTTC. This sequence encodes CASSSPPSGSREQYF.

This sequence joins TRBV18 and TRBJ2-1; D gene unclear. The CDR3 spans 14 residues. With 3 bases removed from V and 9 bases from J, the gap between germline ends came to 15 bases. Germline lookup yields CDR1 KGHSH and CDR2 LQKENI. The CDR3 is CASSPLPDTIEQFF. DNA of the CDR3: TGTGCCAGCTCACCCCTCCCTGACACCATTGAGCAGTTCTTC.

This clonotype was counted only a few times. CDR3 bases: TGTGCCAGCAGCCCACCCTCGGGGAGGGAGCAGTACTTC. Translation gives CASSPPSGREQYF. The rearrangement uses TRBV7-8 and TRBJ2-7; D may be TRBD2 (6 bases). The CDR3 has 13 amino acids. Looked up from germline, CDR1 is SGHVS and CDR2 is FQNEAQ. The V end lost 5 bases, the J end lost 7 bases, and 15 bases lay between the germline ends.

This clonotype turned up a few times. V gene TRBV3-2 combines with J gene TRBJ2-7. TRBV3-2 is tagged as a pseudogene. There are 11 residues in the CDR3. The DNA for the CDR3 is TGTGCCAGCAGCCATAAGGCCGAGCAGTACTTC. This codes for CASSHKAEQYF.

The chain has TRBV5-1 and TRBJ1-5; D may be TRBD1 (5 bases). The V end lost 0 bases, the J end lost 9 bases, and 7 bases lay between the germline ends. The CDR3 is 12 residues long. CDR1 is SGHRS and CDR2 is YFSETQ in the germline V gene. The CDR3 spells CASSLDGTPQHF. The CDR3 region has the DNA TGCGCCAGCAGCTTGGATGGGACGCCCCAGCATTTT.

This sequence joins TRBV10-3 and TRBJ2-2, with D uncertain. This CDR3 is 12 amino acids long. V dropped 0 bases and J dropped 8 bases, with 4 bases sitting between them. Germline V CDR1 and CDR2: ENHRY, SYGVKD. CDR3 coding DNA: TGTGCCATCAGTGAGTCCCCGGGGGAGCTGTTTTTT. Its translation is CAISESPGELFF.

This clonotype was counted many times. The rearrangement uses TRBV19 and TRBJ1-1, with 10 bases that match TRBD1. With 5 bases clipped from V and 3 bases from J, the junction kept 6 bases outside the gene matches. Germline V lookup: CDR1 LNHDA, CDR2 SQIVND (reference sequence). The CDR3 sequence is 15 residues long. CDR3 sequence reads: CASSPWGQGHTEAFF. The CDR3 DNA reads as TGTGCCAGTAGTCCATGGGGACAGGGGCACACTGAAGCTTTCTTT.

This clonotype came up once. The V and J genes are TRBV20-1 and TRBJ2-1; 10 bases fit TRBD2. The CDR3 runs to 16 residues. Germline CDR1 and CDR2: DFQATT and SNEGSKA (reference sequence). V trimming: 0 bases; J trimming: 4 bases; junction bases outside the gene matches: 6. CDR3 sequence: CSAREFGLAEYNEQFF. The CDR3 DNA follows: TGCAGTGCTAGAGAGTTCGGACTAGCGGAGTACAATGAGCAGTTCTTC.

This clonotype showed up just a few times. V gene TRBV12-3 or TRBV12-4 combines with J gene TRBJ2-7; possibly TRBD1 or TRBD2 for D (5 bases each). V dropped 3 bases and J dropped 7 bases, with 13 bases sitting between them. The CDR3 length is 13 residues. CDR3 bases: TGTGCCAGCAGTTTCCGACGGGACGTAGAGCAGTACTTC. Protein product: CASSFRRDVEQYF.

The chain links TRBV6-2 or TRBV6-3 to TRBJ1-5, with 9 nucleotides matching TRBD1. V lost 5 bases and J lost 2; bases outside the gene matches: 4. The CDR3 is made up of 15 amino acids. Germline CDR1 reads MNHEY; CDR2 reads SVGEGT. The CDR3 reads CASSTGGFGNQPQHF. The CDR3 DNA follows: TGTGCCAGCAGTACAGGGGGCTTTGGCAATCAGCCCCAGCATTTT.

This clonotype was seen many times. Here the CDR3 reads CASSLAPGQGSANEKLFF. The CDR3 coding sequence is TGCGCCAGCAGCTTGGCCCCCGGACAGGGGTCAGCTAATGAAAAACTGTTTTTT. The chain combines TRBV5-1 with TRBJ1-4, with TRBD1 matching 9 bases. The CDR3 consists of 18 residues. V was pared by 0 bases and J by 3 bases, with 9 bases of the junction left unmatched. Looked up from germline, CDR1 is SGHRS and CDR2 is YFSETQ.

This clonotype was seen a handful of times. The rearrangement uses TRBV19 and TRBJ2-1; 8 bases agree with TRBD2. CDR1 and CDR2 (germline): LNHDA, SQIVND (reference sequence). The CDR3 contains 15 residues. Trimming took 2 bases from V and 5 from J; bases not matched to a gene: 5. The CDR3 spells CASSISAGGDNEQFF. CDR3 nucleotides: TGTGCCAGTAGTATATCGGCGGGGGGCGACAATGAGCAGTTCTTC.

The chain employs TRBV3-1 and TRBJ1-2, with a possible D match to TRBD1 (5 bases). The CDR3 consists of 14 residues. Trimming removed 0 bases at V and 8 bases at J, with 13 bases between. Germline V gives CDR1 LGHDT, CDR2 YNNKEL (reference sequence). The DNA for the CDR3 is TGTGCCAGCAGCCAAGAAGCCAGATCAGGGGGCTACACCTTC. Amino acid sequence: CASSQEARSGGYTF.

At least ten counts were recorded for this clonotype. The genes are TRBV7-2 and TRBJ2-7, with unresolved D. V was shortened by 5 bases and J by 1 base, with 9 bases between the two germline ends. Germline V gene sequence: CDR1 SGHTA, CDR2 FQGNSA. This CDR3 has 13 residues. The CDR3 nucleotides read TGTGCCAGCAGCCGATCCCCATCCTACGAGCAGTACTTC. It encodes CASSRSPSYEQYF. The full variable domain, completed using reference TRBV7-2 and TRBJ2-7, is GAGVSQSPSNKVTEKGKDVELRCDPISGHTALYWYRQSLGQGLEFLIYFQGNSAPDKSGLPSDRFSAERTGGSVSTLTIQRTQQEDSAVYLCASSRSPSYEQYFGPGTRLTVT.

This clonotype was seen only a few times. The gene calls are TRBV5-5 and TRBJ2-7, with TRBD1 matching 7 bases. This CDR3 is built from 15 residues. With V trimmed by 4 bases and J by 0 bases, 7 bases remained unmatched. Germline V gene sequence: CDR1 SGHKS, CDR2 YYEKEE (reference sequence). The CDR3 spells CASSGGQTLSYEQYF. CDR3 bases: TGTGCCAGCAGCGGGGGACAGACCCTCTCCTACGAGCAGTACTTC.

The chain has TRBV2 and TRBJ2-1, with TRBD1 matching 7 bases. The CDR3 covers 14 residues. Germline values: CDR1 SNHLY, CDR2 FYNNEI. Unmatched junction bases numbered 10, after V lost 8 bases and J lost 6 bases. Here the CDR3 DNA reads TGTGCCAGCGGATCGTACAGGGGTGGCAATGAGCAGTTCTTC. It is translated as CASGSYRGGNEQFF.

The chain joins TRBV6-6 to TRBJ2-3; 9 positions match TRBD1. V shed 4 bases and J 3 bases; nucleotides not matched to a gene: 11. The germline V gene encodes CDR1 MNHNY and CDR2 SVGAGI (reference sequence). The CDR3 contains 17 residues. CDR3 bases: TGTGCCAGCAGTTCCCAGACAGGGGGACAGGGTACAGATACGCAGTATTTT. As protein: CASSSQTGGQGTDTQYF.

This clonotype came up a few times. The CDR3 coding sequence is TGTGCCATCAGTGAAGGGCGCGGGAATAATTCACCCCTCCACTTT. Its protein product is CAISEGRGNNSPLHF. V and J are TRBV10-3 and TRBJ1-6; the D is unclear. There are 15 residues in the CDR3. Per the germline V gene, CDR1 is ENHRY and CDR2 is SYGVKD. The germline V and J ends were trimmed by 3 bases and 5 bases, with 11 bases remaining between them.